This TCR beta chain was retrieved from a study of T cell responses to AZD1222 COVID-19 vaccine. General study findings and limits: Among those given AZD1222, only five or six were seropositive at baseline. Across the whole spike, CD4 TCRs peaked at regions 160-218 and 743-854. The sample set comprised mostly white British donors with more females, and clonal diversity was possibly underestimated.

Assay used: immunoSEQ multiplex PCR; TCRdb lists only in-frame clones, some missing. The sample contains tens of thousands of clones, 70% to 90% of which appear only once. V was clipped by 8 bases and J by 1 base; unmatched bases: 9. This CDR3 is 14 amino acids long. Germline values: CDR1 GTSNPN, CDR2 SVGIG (reference sequence). On this clone itself: Antigen specificity is unknown.

The gene calls are TRBV30 and TRBJ1-2, with 8 bases fitting TRBD1. The material was peripheral blood, obtained 28 days after the second AZD1222 dose. The sequence was obtained from an adult who received the AZD1222 COVID-19 vaccine. In DNA, the CDR3 is TGTGCCGGAAAGAGACAGGGGTTTAACTATGGCTACACCTTC. It yields the protein CAGKRQGFNYGYTF.